This TCR beta chain was identified in a study of blood T cell repertoires in COVID-19. The CDR3 is 16 amino acids. Trimming shortened V by 3 bases and J by 6 bases, and 18 bases separated the two germline ends. Germline values: CDR1 LNHDA, CDR2 SQIVND (reference sequence). Sequenced by immunoSEQ multiplex PCR; TCRdb stores in-frame clones only, minus some. The table lists a few hundred thousand clones, more than 65% of them singletons. This clone showed up just once. The sequenced sample was peripheral blood. The V and J genes are TRBV19 and TRBJ1-5; a weak D match, TRBD1 (6 bases). The TCR originated in a woman aged 18-29 years with acute or convalescent COVID-19. As DNA, the CDR3 is TGTGCCAGTAGTATGGTGCAGGGGAAAATGGGTCAGCCCCAGCATTTT. It yields the protein CASSMVQGKMGQPQHF.